This T cell receptor beta chain was observed in a study of cytomegalovirus exposure and HLA in healthy donors (dated by TCRdb to 2017 to 2019). Regarding the study in general: In an earlier analysis of some 550 of the donors, 250 to 350 Gb of sequence data and 117 million unique TCR beta sequences from about 179 million T cells were reported. An early release covering approximately 600 HLA-typed donors comprised approximately 290 gigabases of sequencing data and 85 million to 100 million unique TCR sequences. Of the 398 genotyped donors, approximately 83% fell in the genetic ancestry cluster associated with self-reported Caucasian donors. The study was designed to test whether signatures of past pathogen exposure could be identified by cataloging public T cell receptors. The study used immunosequencing to profile the T cell repertoires of approximately 630 subjects and linked those repertoires to cytomegalovirus serostatus. In addition to the first cohort of approximately 670 subjects, a separate validation cohort of over 90 different subjects was used. The study combined high-throughput TCR immunosequencing, statistical association of individual TCRs with disease status, and machine learning to predict cytomegalovirus infection status. In a later analysis, previously published TCR beta repertoires from fewer than 750 donors were re-analyzed and high-resolution HLA genotyping was added so that TCR occurrence patterns could be studied. In the later analysis, no new phenotypic data were used to find candidate immune exposures; instead, reliance was placed on TCR beta sequences and their occurrence across donors. An earlier analysis of roughly 600 of the donors used high-throughput TCR beta sequencing to judge whether each TCR beta V gene segment behaved as functional or pseudogenic. Donor age, sex, ethnicity and CMV serostatus were compiled alongside the repertoire data. In a later genetic analysis, genome-wide SNP genotypes for 398 of the 666 donors were used, and that subset was treated as a discovery cohort. Every repertoire in the discovery cohort had been generated on one and the same sequencing platform. HLA typing included class I and class II loci at four-digit resolution. The number of donors typed differed by locus, with 629-630 for A, B, C, DRB1 and DQB1, roughly 520 for DQA1, under 610 for DPA1, and around 430 for DPB1. Four to six DR-DQ haplotypes were handled as single units for association and clustering, since linkage in the cohort was strong. On average, around 200,000 unique TCR beta nucleotide sequences were sequenced per donor among several hundred genotyped donors of the cohort, with roughly 18% of those sequences being non-productive. The investigation overall reported the following: The sequencing pipeline was judged likely to have produced a cluster of highly shared sequence variants as a technical artifact. The study listed 150 to 200 TCR beta chains as associated with cytomegalovirus. The cohort was sequenced for TCR beta chains only, and without alpha or paired-chain data the features that could be detected were limited. Because some donors lacked HLA typing at each locus, the association tests relied only on the typed subset. Some IMGT-functional V segments, including TRBV6-2 and TRBV6-3, could not be distinguished by the 87-base-pair reads and were therefore excluded. According to a later analysis, parvovirus B19, influenza, CMV and Epstein-Barr virus appeared linked to several top co-occurrence clusters. The classifier was reported to diagnose cytomegalovirus status with high specificity and sensitivity in both the original cohort and the validation cohort. A later genetic analysis reported fewer N-insertions in productive TCRs among donors in an Asian-associated ancestry cluster than the roughly 670-donor mean. In an earlier analysis of 587 of the donors, most TCR beta V segments appeared in productive rearrangements about 90% or about 30% of the time, broadly matching IMGT annotations. In a later analysis, most CMV-associated TCR beta chains were found to appear HLA-restricted, with HLA associations seemingly driven largely by CMV exposure. In a later genetic analysis, a missense DCLRE1C variant was associated with V-gene and J-gene trimming of TCR beta chains, and the association was replicated in an independent cohort. In a later analysis, HLA-associated TCR beta chains showed more clonal expansion and lower generation probabilities than non-associated chains that were equally common. Strong co-occurrence of HLA alleles, especially DR and DQ, made assigning TCR associations to individual alleles difficult. The earlier analysis of 587 of the donors excluded 15 to 20 rarely observed V segments, including chromosome 9 orphons, because counts were too low. A later analysis found that TCR association rates varied across HLA loci, with DRB1 alleles showing the most associated TCRs and HLA-C alleles the fewest. Most TCR sequences were seen in very few donors, while some public TCRs were found in many individuals. It was suggested by the authors that the approach could potentially be generalized to other disease states and immunological phenotypes. The presence/absence analyses assumed that sequencing depth was roughly uniform across donors, and that assumption may not be true. A later analysis associated approximately 17,000 TCR beta sequences with specific HLA alleles at a false discovery rate of 0.05. Immune exposure information for the cohort was limited to CMV serostatus. A further reported finding was that TCR beta sequences accurately predicted the HLA-A and HLA-B alleles for most subjects in the first cohort. Correlated functional status among segregating V segments might be attributable to linkage disequilibrium, but an unknown experimental factor could not be ruled out. In vitro tests confirmed that three of the cytomegalovirus-associated TCR beta chains recognize cytomegalovirus antigens.

As regards this clone: Its target antigen remains unknown. The record has no base qualities; no much larger clone is one base away.

The cohort was made up of 666 healthy bone marrow donors. At the time of sampling, all cohort members were nominally healthy, though unrecorded immune exposures were likely present. The donor tested CMV seropositive, placing the donor among the 250 to 350 seropositive members of the cohort. A peripheral blood sample was collected from each donor, and TCR beta sequencing was performed on peripheral blood mononuclear cells. The Qiagen DNeasy Blood Extraction Kit was used to extract genomic DNA from the blood cell samples. The V end loses 2 bases and the J end loses 4 bases, and a stretch of 5 bases separates them. According to the germline V gene, CDR1 reads SGHRS and CDR2 reads YFSETQ. The CDR3 numbers 12 residues from cysteine through phenylalanine. Only the CDR3 part of the read is kept: 36 bases, read in frame from the first base. The library relied on the immunoSEQ multiplex PCR assay. A mixture of 60 forward primers for TCR Vbeta segments and 13 reverse primers for TCR Jbeta segments was used in the multiplex PCR. The CDR3 region of rearranged TCR beta genes was amplified from genomic DNA by a multiplex PCR assay. The Illumina HiSeq System was used to sequence the amplified TCR beta libraries as 87-base-pair reads. Per the original workflow: A later analysis tallied tens of millions of unique TCR beta chains across the 666 repertoires, and around 12 million of those chains were shared by two or more donors. Raw reads were error-corrected and collapsed into unique sequences by a nearest-neighbor algorithm in which closely related sequences were merged to remove PCR and sequencing errors. V, D and J gene segments were assigned by aligning CDR3 sequences to IMGT reference sequences. Each retained sequence needed at least a six-nucleotide match to both a V gene segment and a J gene segment. A rearrangement counted as productive if the CDR3 had no stop codons and remained in frame with V and J, and every other rearrangement counted as non-productive. Following IMGT convention, CDR3 was defined as the stretch from the second conserved V-encoded cysteine to the conserved J-encoded phenylalanine. In an earlier analysis of 550 to 650 of the donors, sequences lacking an unambiguous match to a single V gene segment were excluded. In an earlier analysis of around 590 of the donors, a V segment was called functional when productive rearrangements were above 56.7%, and segregating when the standard deviation between donors exceeded 5%. A statistical classification framework was built for diagnosing cytomegalovirus status from the catalog of TCR beta chain sequences. V and J gene assignment, in a later analysis, came from comparing TCR nucleotide sequences with IMGT/GENE-DB human TR gene sequences. In a later analysis, CDR3 sequences and most-parsimonious VDJ recombination scenarios were assigned using the TCRdist pipeline. A later analysis defined each TCR beta chain by its CDR3 amino acid sequence plus V-gene family, and excluded reads lacking a unique V-gene family. To address suspected cross-contamination and a sequencing artifact, a later analysis removed 550 to 750 highly shared, low-generation-probability nucleotide sequences. In a later analysis, a clonal expansion index for each public chain was calculated from normalized within-repertoire ranks of inferred template counts. Generation probabilities in a later analysis came from a VDJ recombination model fitted to out-of-frame rearrangements, and those results were checked against IGoR. Hypergeometric tests were used in a later analysis to score TCR-TCR, TCR-HLA and TCR-CMV co-occurrence, with a repertoire-size bias correction applied to the TCR pairs. False discovery rates were estimated in a later analysis by permuting HLA or CMV assignments 20 times. In a later analysis, co-occurring TCRs were grouped using DBSCAN, and TCRdist sequence similarity was added for clustering within HLA-allele-positive subsets. Co-occurrence clustering excluded repertoires with fewer than 30,000 or more than 120,000 public chains, plus five with anomalous nucleotide sharing. In TCRdb, the immuneACCESS table is reduced to in-frame sequences with V and J assigned. These tables do not hold every clone; where another copy was compared, an unresolved V gene accounts for under half, and the others remain unexplained. For V, J and clone size, that table is used; D and trimming come from the DNA. The sample table records 120,000 to 150,000 clones; nearly 80% of these occur just once. The ten largest make up 3% of the sample.

The receptor's source is a man aged 40-55 years in good health and CMV-seropositive. Recombination linked TRBV5-1 to TRBJ2-3; TRBD1 might be the D gene, on 5 matching bases. The sequenced sample was PBMCs. The DNA reads TGCGCCAGCAGCTTAGGGGCAGATACGCAGTATTTT. The translation is CASSLGADTQYF.